This T cell receptor (beta chain) was profiled in a study of cytomegalovirus exposure and HLA in healthy donors. Assay: immunoSEQ multiplex PCR; the TCRdb copy retains only in-frame clones and omits some. The repertoire holds a few hundred thousand clones, around 87% seen once, with 0.37% in the top ten. CDR3 length equals 14 residues. Germline V gene lookup returns CDR1 MNHEY and CDR2 SVGAGI. V dropped 5 bases and J dropped 8 bases, with 18 bases sitting between them. Sequencing was performed on PBMCs. The clonotype originates from a woman aged 18-29 years in good health and CMV-seronegative. The chain recombines TRBV6-5 with TRBJ1-2; tentatively, D is TRBD1 (5 bases). The CDR3 sequence is CASSPLRGRGGYTF. In DNA form, the CDR3 reads TGTGCCAGCAGTCCTCTTCGTGGACGGGGGGGCTACACCTTC.